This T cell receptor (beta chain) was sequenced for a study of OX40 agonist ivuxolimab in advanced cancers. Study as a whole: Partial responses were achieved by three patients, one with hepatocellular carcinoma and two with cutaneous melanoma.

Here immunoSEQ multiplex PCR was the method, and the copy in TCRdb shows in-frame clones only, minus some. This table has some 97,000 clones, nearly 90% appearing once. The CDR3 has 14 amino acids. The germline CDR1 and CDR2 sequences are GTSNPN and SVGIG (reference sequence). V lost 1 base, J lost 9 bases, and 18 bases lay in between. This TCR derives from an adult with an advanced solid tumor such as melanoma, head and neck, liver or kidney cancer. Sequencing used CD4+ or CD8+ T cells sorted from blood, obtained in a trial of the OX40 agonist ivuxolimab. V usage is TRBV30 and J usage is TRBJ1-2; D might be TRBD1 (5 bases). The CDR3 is CAWSATGTLGSYTF. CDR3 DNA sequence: TGTGCCTGGAGTGCAACCGGGACCTTGGGGAGCTACACCTTC.